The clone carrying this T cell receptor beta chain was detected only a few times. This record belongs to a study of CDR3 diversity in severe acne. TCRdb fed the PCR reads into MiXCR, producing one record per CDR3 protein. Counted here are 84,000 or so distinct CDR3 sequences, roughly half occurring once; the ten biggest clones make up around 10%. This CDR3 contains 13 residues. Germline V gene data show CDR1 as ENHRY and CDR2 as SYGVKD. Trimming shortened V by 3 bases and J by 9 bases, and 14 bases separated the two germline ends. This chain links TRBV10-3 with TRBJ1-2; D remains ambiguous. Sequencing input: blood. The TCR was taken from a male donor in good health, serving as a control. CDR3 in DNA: TGTGCCATCAGTGACGAAGTACCAGCGAGCTACACCTTC. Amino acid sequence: CAISDEVPASYTF.